This entry lists 5 T cell receptor beta chains sequenced from one sample in a study of OX40 agonist ivuxolimab in advanced cancers. Method: immunoSEQ multiplex PCR; TCRdb's copy keeps in-frame clones and lacks some. The sample records tens of thousands of clones, more than 80% being singletons. The source was CD4+ or CD8+ T cells sorted from blood, collected in a trial of the OX40 agonist ivuxolimab. These receptors were obtained from an adult with an advanced solid tumor such as melanoma, head and neck, liver or kidney cancer.

This chain connects TRBV7-8 to TRBJ2-7, with D perhaps assigned TRBD1 or TRBD2 (6 bases each). CDR3 length: 14 amino acids. The ends were cut back, 3 bases at V and 0 bases at J, with 9 bases in the middle. Per germline, CDR1 SGHVS and CDR2 FQNEAQ. CDR3 sequence reads: CASSFGGPSYEQYF. For the CDR3, the DNA is TGTGCCAGCAGCTTTGGGGGGCCCTCCTACGAGCAGTACTTC.

The gene calls are TRBV29-1 and TRBJ1-1, with D possibly TRBD1 on 5 matching bases. With 4 bases removed from V and 6 bases from J, the gap between germline ends came to 12 bases. Germline-derived CDR1 and CDR2 are SQVTM and ANQGSEA. The CDR3 loop spans 12 amino acids. CDR3 nucleotide sequence: TGCAGCGTTGGACATCTGGGGGCTGAAGCTTTCTTT. Its translation is CSVGHLGAEAFF.

A word on this clone: Other DNA sequences in this sample translate to the same CDR3. This sequence joins TRBV28 and TRBJ1-1, with D perhaps matching TRBD1 (6 bases). This CDR3 has 15 amino acids. Per germline, CDR1 MDHEN and CDR2 SYDVKM. The ends were cut back, 3 bases at V and 1 base at J, with 12 bases in the middle. Here the CDR3 DNA reads TGTGCCAGCAGTTTTCGGGGGGCGGGGAACACTGAAGCTTTCTTT. Amino acids: CASSFRGAGNTEAFF.

This clone came up once. The chain links TRBV19 to TRBJ2-2; 13 bases fit TRBD2. CDR1 and CDR2 from the germline V gene are LNHDA and SQIVND (reference sequence). This CDR3 is 16 amino acids long. Trimming took 8 bases from V and 4 from J; bases not matched to a gene: 7. CDR3 sequence: CASCKTSGGATGELFF. The CDR3 coding sequence is TGTGCCAGTTGCAAAACTAGCGGGGGGGCCACCGGGGAGCTGTTTTTT.

The chain is built from TRBV28 and TRBJ1-1, with 7 bases that match TRBD1. CDR3 length equals 15 residues. The junction had 7 bases not matched to a gene; V was cut back by 5 bases and J by 1 base. Per the germline V gene, CDR1 is MDHEN and CDR2 is SYDVKM. CDR3 sequence (DNA): TGTGCCAGCAGTCTTCTTGGGACAGCGAACACTGAAGCTTTCTTT. This translates into CASSLLGTANTEAFF.